These 13 T cell receptor beta chains originate from one sample sequenced in a study of tumour-infiltrating T cells in Burkitt lymphoma. Profiled with immunoSEQ multiplex PCR; TCRdb holds only in-frame clones, not every one. This sample has some 3,000 clones; approximately 15% occur once, and the top ten carry around 3%. The sequencing sample was made of tumor tissue. These receptor sequences come from a human donor with Burkitt lymphoma.

About this clone: Compared with germline, one end of the junction differs, possibly owing to a read error. This chain links TRBV18 with TRBJ2-6, with D possibly matching TRBD1 (5 bases). Germline CDR1 and CDR2: KGHSH and LQKENI. The CDR3 consists of 14 residues. As DNA, the CDR3 is TGTGCCAGCTCACCGGATTCTGGGGCCAACGTCCTGACTTTT. This translates into CASSPDSGANVLTF.

This clone has only a few counts. The chain uses TRBV19 and TRBJ1-2; possibly TRBD1 for D (5 bases). CDR1 and CDR2 from the germline V gene are LNHDA and SQIVND (reference sequence). V was cut by 1 base and J by 3 bases, with 15 bases left in between. The CDR3 runs 16 residues. DNA for the CDR3: TGTGCCAGTAGTATAGCCGGGGGAGATCTGGACTATGGCTACACCTTC. It encodes CASSIAGGDLDYGYTF.

The chain joins TRBV30 to TRBJ2-1; D remains unclear. This CDR3 is built from 12 residues. Trimming shortened V by 0 bases and J by 9 bases, and 9 bases separated the two germline ends. Germline values: CDR1 GTSNPN, CDR2 SVGIG (reference sequence). In DNA, the CDR3 is TGTGCCTGGAGTGTAGGGCGCGGTGAGCAGTTCTTC. This gives the protein CAWSVGRGEQFF.

This clone was seen more than once but under ten times. The J gene is TRBJ2-6, the V gene TRBV5-1; 7 nucleotides align to TRBD1. CDR1 is SGHRS and CDR2 is YFSETQ in the germline V gene. CDR3 length: 16 amino acids. Trimming took 4 bases from V and 4 from J; bases not matched to a gene: 8. CDR3 coding DNA: TGCGCCAGCAGCCTTAAGACAGGGACCGGGGCCAACGTCCTGACTTTC. Translating it yields CASSLKTGTGANVLTF.

The chain recombines TRBV18 with TRBJ1-2; TRBD1 might be the D (6 bases). The CDR3 is 17 amino acids. Germline V gene sequence: CDR1 KGHSH, CDR2 LQKENI. The V and J ends lost 0 bases and 3 bases respectively, with 17 bases between them. DNA of the CDR3: TGTGCCAGCTCACCACCTCCAGGACAGCTCACCTACTATGGCTACACCTTC. Protein: CASSPPPGQLTYYGYTF.

This clone appeared a few times. This rearrangement joins TRBV9 to TRBJ2-1; D uncertain. From germline, CDR1 is SGDLS and CDR2 YYNGEE. Trimming took 0 bases from V and 4 from J, leaving 11 bases between them. The CDR3 extends over 15 amino acids. This CDR3 is CASSVGPPPYNEQFF. CDR3 coding DNA: TGTGCCAGCAGCGTAGGACCCCCACCGTACAATGAGCAGTTCTTC.

The chain is built from TRBV4-3 and TRBJ1-1, with D hard to call. The length of the CDR3 is 15 residues. Trimming pared 0 bases from V and 3 bases from J, leaving 11 bases between. The V gene's germline CDR1 is LGHNA and CDR2 YSLEER. DNA of the CDR3: TGCGCCAGCAGCCAAGATCGGAGCGGCTACACTGAAGCTTTCTTT. It codes for CASSQDRSGYTEAFF.

This sequence joins TRBV9 and TRBJ2-7; TRBD1 matches at 7 bases. The CDR3 totals 15 residues. Looked up from germline, CDR1 is SGDLS and CDR2 is YYNGEE. Germline trimming cut 0 bases from V and 3 bases from J; bases unmatched to any gene: 6. CDR3 protein: CASSVGRGSDYEQYF. In DNA, the CDR3 is TGTGCCAGCAGCGTAGGCAGGGGGTCGGACTACGAGCAGTACTTC.

Details on this clone: A much bigger clone sits one base away, suggesting this may be a read error. The V call is TRBV19, the J call TRBJ2-5; D is perhaps TRBD1 (5 bases). The CDR3 spans 15 residues. CDR1 is LNHDA, CDR2 SQIVND, per germline (reference sequence). CDR3 region: CVSSQFPTAQETQYF. The CDR3 DNA reads as TGTGTCAGTAGTCAGTTCCCGACAGCCCAAGAGACCCAGTACTTC.

With respect to this clone: At one of its ends the junction is not consistent with the germline gene, which may arise from a read error. V gene TRBV14 combines with J gene TRBJ2-3; 13 bases map to TRBD2. The germline CDR1 and CDR2 sequences are SGHDN and FVKESK. CDR3 size: 14 residues. The CDR3 sequence is CASSRGLAGPSALF. CDR3 sequence (DNA): TGTGCCAGCAGCCGGGGACTAGCGGGACCATCAGCGCTCTTT.

The gene calls are TRBV29-1 and TRBJ2-1, with 9 bases matching TRBD1. This CDR3 spans 14 amino acids. V shed 4 bases, J shed 8 bases, and the junction held 9 bases outside the gene matches. Germline V lookup: CDR1 SQVTM, CDR2 ANQGSEA. CDR3 nucleotide sequence: TGCAGCGTTGCTTACAGGGGGCGCGTCCATGAGCAGTTCTTC. It encodes CSVAYRGRVHEQFF.

This clone was counted only a few times. This chain uses TRBV30 with TRBJ2-3, with TRBD1 matching 11 bases. The length of the CDR3 is 15 residues. Germline V gene lookup returns CDR1 GTSNPN and CDR2 SVGIG (reference sequence). Trimming took 5 bases from V and 3 from J; bases not matched to a gene: 7. CDR3 loop: CAWDGTGGSTDTQYF. The CDR3 nucleotides read TGTGCCTGGGACGGGACAGGGGGGAGTACAGATACGCAGTATTTT.

The rearrangement uses TRBV5-4 and TRBJ1-1; 10 bases fit TRBD1. Trimming cost V 3 bases and J 0 bases; bases outside gene matches: 11. This CDR3 has 18 residues. Germline V gives CDR1 SGHNT, CDR2 YYREEE (reference sequence). CDR3 protein: CASSSRQGAAFMNTEAFF. The CDR3 bases are TGTGCCAGCAGCTCCCGACAGGGGGCAGCTTTCATGAACACTGAAGCTTTCTTT.